This entry describes one T cell receptor beta chain. The data originate from a study of T cell changes during pregnancy in multiple sclerosis. Trimming removed 4 bases from V and 4 bases from J; junction bases left unmatched: 7. The germline gives CDR1 SGHDT, CDR2 YYEEEE. The CDR3 spans 15 residues. Sequencing was performed with immunoSEQ multiplex PCR; in TCRdb, only in-frame clones are kept and a portion is missing. The sample lists around 69,000 clones, 80% to 95% seen once, with roughly 2.2% in the top ten. This TCR derives from a female donor with multiple sclerosis, enrolled in a pregnancy study. The specimen was peripheral blood, collected in the first trimester of pregnancy. The chain links TRBV5-6 to TRBJ2-4, with 8 positions matching TRBD1. Here the CDR3 reads CASSAEGQAKNIQYF. The CDR3 bases are TGTGCCAGCAGCGCCGAGGGACAGGCAAAAAACATTCAGTACTTC.